This entry lists 15 T cell receptor beta chains sequenced from one sample in a study of cytomegalovirus exposure and HLA in healthy donors. Libraries were prepared by immunoSEQ multiplex PCR; TCRdb keeps only in-frame clonotypes and omits some of them. The sample includes 150,000 to 200,000 clones, under 90% seen only once; the top ten take 9% to 12%. Input material: PBMCs. These receptors originate from a woman younger than 30 in good health and CMV-seropositive.

V gene TRBV27 combines with J gene TRBJ2-7; 12 bases are shared with TRBD2. V shed 6 bases and J 9 bases; nucleotides not matched to a gene: 12. The germline V gene has CDR1 MNHEY and CDR2 SMNVEV (reference sequence). CDR3 length: 15 amino acids. CDR3 nucleotide sequence: TGTGCCAGCAGGGACCGACTAGCGGGAGAGATGGCGCAGTACTTC. Protein product: CASRDRLAGEMAQYF.

The chain uses TRBV7-2 and TRBJ2-7; 8 bases are shared with TRBD1. CDR1 is SGHTA, CDR2 FQGNSA, per germline. The CDR3 loop spans 14 amino acids. After removal of 2 bases from V and 3 bases from J, the junction contained 3 bases not matched to a gene. The CDR3 DNA reads TGTGCCAGCAGCTTAACCAGGGGGCTCTACGAGCAGTACTTC. Translation gives CASSLTRGLYEQYF.

The rearrangement links TRBV7-8 to TRBJ2-5, with 10 nucleotides matching TRBD1. There are 16 residues in the CDR3. J lost 5 bases, V lost 4 bases, and 10 bases had no gene match. Germline loops: CDR1 SGHVS, CDR2 FQNEAQ. The CDR3 DNA reads as TGTGCCAGCAGCTCTTTCCGGGACAGGGGTGTCGAGACCCAGTACTTC. The encoded protein is CASSSFRDRGVETQYF.

The rearrangement uses TRBV18 and TRBJ2-7, with TRBD1 as a possible D gene (5 bases). With 0 bases removed from V and 2 bases from J, the gap between germline ends came to 20 bases. Germline values: CDR1 KGHSH, CDR2 LQKENI. This CDR3 has 18 amino acids. CDR3 DNA: TGTGCCAGCTCACCACCTGTCTGGGGCAGGTCCACCCCCTACGAGCAGTACTTC. Translated, it gives CASSPPVWGRSTPYEQYF. Complete variable domain (other parts from reference TRBV18 and TRBJ2-7): NAGVMQNPRHLVRRRGQEARLRCSPMKGHSHVYWYRQLPEEGLKFMVYLQKENIIDESGMPKERFSAEFPKEGPSILRIQQVVRGDSAAYFCASSPPVWGRSTPYEQYFGPGTRLTVT.

The rearrangement joins TRBV15 to TRBJ2-7, with a possible D match to TRBD2 (5 bases). CDR1 LNHNV and CDR2 YYDKDF come from the germline V gene (reference sequence). V gave up 0 bases and J gave up 4 bases, with 13 bases separating them. The CDR3 covers 15 residues. CDR3 DNA: TGTGCCACCAGCAGAGATCCAGGTTCGGGGTACGAGCAGTACTTC. Amino acid sequence: CATSRDPGSGYEQYF.

The CDR3 bases are TGTGCCAGCAGAAGGGAGAGTAATACGCAGTATTTT. Protein product: CASRRESNTQYF. V and J are TRBV2 and TRBJ2-3, with D perhaps matching TRBD2 (5 bases). CDR3 length: 12 amino acids. The germline V gene encodes CDR1 SNHLY and CDR2 FYNNEI. Trimming removed 6 bases from V and 7 bases from J, with 11 bases in between.

V usage is TRBV5-1 and J usage is TRBJ2-3; D may be TRBD1 (6 bases). Germline loops: CDR1 SGHRS, CDR2 YFSETQ. V lost 4 bases, J lost 4 bases, and 10 bases lay in between. The CDR3 is 13 residues long. The CDR3 DNA reads TGCGCCAGCAGCCGACAGGTCCCAGATACGCAGTATTTT. Its protein product is CASSRQVPDTQYF. Using reference TRBV5-1 and TRBJ2-3 for the parts outside the CDR3, the full variable domain is KAGVTQTPRYLIKTRGQQVTLSCSPISGHRSVSWYQQTPGQGLQFLFEYFSETQRNKGNFPGRFSGRQFSNSRSEMNVSTLELGDSALYLCASSRQVPDTQYFGPGTRLTVL.

The CDR3 loop is CASSFGSPSYEQYF. In nucleotides, the CDR3 is TGTGCCAGCAGCTTCGGGAGCCCCTCCTACGAGCAGTACTTC. This sequence joins TRBV5-6 and TRBJ2-7; maybe TRBD2 (6 bases). CDR1 is SGHDT and CDR2 is YYEEEE in the germline V gene. The V end was cut by 2 bases, the J end by 0 bases, with 9 bases between. The CDR3 runs 14 residues.

V usage is TRBV27 and J usage is TRBJ1-5; 9 nucleotides agree with TRBD1. Germline trimming cut 7 bases from V and 5 bases from J; bases unmatched to any gene: 6. CDR1 is MNHEY, CDR2 SMNVEV, per germline (reference sequence). This CDR3 spans 14 amino acids. The CDR3 sequence: CASTRRDRDQPQHF. In DNA, the CDR3 is TGTGCCAGCACCCGCCGGGACAGGGATCAGCCCCAGCATTTT.

This chain links TRBV7-2 with TRBJ2-3; possibly TRBD2 for D (6 bases). Germline CDR1 is SGHTA and CDR2 is FQGNSA. CDR3 length: 13 amino acids. V gave up 3 bases and J gave up 4 bases, with 8 bases separating them. The CDR3 spells CASSFRDSDTQYF. The CDR3 nucleotides are TGTGCCAGCAGCTTCCGGGACTCAGATACGCAGTATTTT.

The chain has TRBV4-1 and TRBJ2-1; 8 positions agree with TRBD2. The V segment lost 2 bases and the J segment 4 bases; nucleotides outside the gene matches: 7. The CDR3 has 16 amino acids. CDR1 is MGHRA, CDR2 YSYEKL, per germline. The CDR3 loop reads CASSQNSGRWYNEQFF. As DNA, the CDR3 is TGCGCCAGCAGCCAAAACAGCGGGAGATGGTACAATGAGCAGTTCTTC.

J is TRBJ2-7 and V is TRBV4-1, with 10 bases identical to TRBD1. This CDR3 spans 16 amino acids. Trimming removed 0 bases from V and 3 bases from J; junction bases left unmatched: 5. CDR1 and CDR2 from the germline V gene are MGHRA and YSYEKL. CDR3 sequence reads: CASSQDRRDRGYEQYF. As DNA, the CDR3 is TGCGCCAGCAGCCAAGATCGGCGGGACAGGGGCTACGAGCAGTACTTC.

The rearrangement joins TRBV7-3 to TRBJ2-1; D not certain. The CDR3 has 12 amino acids. The germline V and J ends were trimmed by 5 bases and 9 bases, with 11 bases remaining between them. Germline-derived CDR1 and CDR2 are SGHTA and FQGTGA. The CDR3 loop reads CASSPQVGEQFF. The CDR3 region has the DNA TGTGCCAGCAGCCCTCAGGTCGGTGAGCAGTTCTTC. Supplemented by reference TRBV7-3 and TRBJ2-1, the full variable domain reads GAGVSQTPSNKVTEKGKYVELRCDPISGHTALYWYRQSLGQGPEFLIYFQGTGAADDSGLPNDRFFAVRPEGSVSTLKIQRTERGDSAVYLCASSPQVGEQFFGPGTRLTVL.

The J gene is TRBJ2-1, the V gene TRBV7-9; 7 bases are shared with TRBD1. The CDR3 extends over 13 amino acids. Germline CDR1 is SEHNR and CDR2 is FQNEAQ (reference sequence). V trimming: 5 bases; J trimming: 9 bases; junction bases outside the gene matches: 7. This chain's CDR3 is CASSPRTGGEQFF. The CDR3 DNA follows: TGTGCCAGCAGCCCCAGGACAGGCGGTGAGCAGTTCTTC.

This rearrangement joins TRBV6-5 to TRBJ2-1, with TRBD1 as a possible D gene (6 bases). V was clipped by 2 bases and J by 8 bases, with 10 bases between them. Germline values: CDR1 MNHEY, CDR2 SVGAGI. The CDR3 is made up of 13 amino acids. CDR3 loop: CASSYRGMDEQFF. CDR3 DNA: TGTGCCAGCAGTTACAGGGGGATGGATGAGCAGTTCTTC.